These T cell receptor beta chains were read from a single sample in a study of cytomegalovirus exposure and HLA in healthy donors. This table comes from immunoSEQ multiplex PCR, and its TCRdb copy is limited to in-frame clones, with some not included. The data contain 130,000 or so clones, roughly four fifths of them singletons. Sequencing input: PBMCs. The receptors originated from a female donor in good health and CMV-seronegative. Both conserved end residues are part of each CDR3. A D gene is named only where the DNA matches it firmly. Clone size is given for some rows only: seen once, a few or many times, or a class if the clone is expanded.

D gene	J gene	clone size	V gene	CDR3 DNA	CDR3 protein
TRBD1	TRBJ1-1	few	TRBV18	TGTGCCAGCTCACCACCGACAGGGTCGAACACTGAAGCTTTCTTT	CASSPPTGSNTEAFF
NA	TRBJ2-3	NA	TRBV4-2	TGTGCCAGCAGCCAAGAAGGCAGGTCCCCTACCCCGCAGTATTTT	CASSQEGRSPTPQYF
TRBD1	TRBJ1-4	few	TRBV5-8	TGTGCCAGCAGCTTGGACAGGGGGCTCGGGGTTGAAAAACTGTTTTTT	CASSLDRGLGVEKLFF
TRBD2	TRBJ2-7	NA	TRBV19	TGTGCCAGTAGTATACAGGGAGGGTCCTACGAGCAGTACTTC	CASSIQGGSYEQYF
NA	TRBJ1-2	NA	TRBV28	TGTGCCAGCTCTTCCTACGACAGGCACTATGGCTACACCTTC	CASSSYDRHYGYTF
NA	TRBJ2-2	NA	TRBV5-6	TGTGCCAGCAGCTCATCCGGGGAGCTGTTTTTT	CASSSSGELFF
NA	TRBJ2-1	NA	TRBV5-1	TGCGCCAGCAGCGACCCGGGACAAGTGATCAATGAGCAGTTCTTC	CASSDPGQVINEQFF
TRBD1	TRBJ2-6	NA	TRBV27	TGTGCCAGCAGGTGGGACAGGGGGCCTGGGGCCAACGTCCTGACTTTC	CASRWDRGPGANVLTF
TRBD1	TRBJ1-2	NA	TRBV10-3	TGTGCCATCAGTGCAGAGGGACAGGGGGCCTCTGGCTACACCTTC	CAISAEGQGASGYTF
TRBD2	TRBJ2-5	NA	TRBV6-1	TGTGCCAGCGGGGGGGACCGAGCGAAGTACTTC	CASGGDRAKYF
TRBD1	TRBJ1-2	NA	TRBV6-5	TGTGCCAGCAGTTCCCCCACGGGACAGGCGGGCGGCTACACCTTC	CASSSPTGQAGGYTF
NA	TRBJ1-1	NA	TRBV10-2	TGCGCCAGCAGTGACAGCACTGAAGCTTTCTTT	CASSDSTEAFF
NA	TRBJ2-1	once	TRBV27	TGTGCCAGCAGTTGGGGCAGCACAAATGAGCAGTTCTTC	CASSWGSTNEQFF
NA	TRBJ1-1	once	TRBV12-5	TGTGCTAGTGGTAAAGAGGTTTCAACGACTGAAGCTTTCTTT	CASGKEVSTTEAFF
NA	TRBJ1-3	few	TRBV5-6	TGTGCCAGCAGCTTTCAGGCGGGAAACACCATATATTTT	CASSFQAGNTIYF
TRBD1	TRBJ2-1	NA	TRBV7-9	TGTGCCAGCAGCCAAACCGGACAGGGAGTGAATGAGCAGTTCTTC	CASSQTGQGVNEQFF
NA	TRBJ2-7	NA	TRBV5-1	TGCGCCAGCAGCTTGTTGGGCGGGACAGACTACGAGCAGTACTTC	CASSLLGGTDYEQYF
NA	TRBJ2-7	NA	TRBV7-2	TGTGCCAGCAGCCCCTTGCGGGAGCAGTACTTC	CASSPLREQYF
NA	TRBJ2-1	NA	TRBV9	TGTGCCAGCAGCGCCACACAGGGCTATGAGCAGTTCTTC	CASSATQGYEQFF
TRBD1	TRBJ1-1	few	TRBV19	TGTGCCAGTAGCCTAGACAGGGGGGCAGCTGAAGCTTTCTTT	CASSLDRGAAEAFF
NA	TRBJ1-5	NA	TRBV9	TGTGCCAGCAGCCGCTCGACAGATAGCAATCAGCCCCAGCATTTT	CASSRSTDSNQPQHF
NA	TRBJ1-1	NA	TRBV6-5	TGTGCCAGCAGTTACGGGCGGGTGGCGGCTTTCTTT	CASSYGRVAAFF
NA	TRBJ1-1	NA	TRBV27	TGTGCCAGCAGTGTAAAAGGGAGTTGGACTGAAGCTTTCTTT	CASSVKGSWTEAFF
NA	TRBJ1-1	NA	TRBV19	TGTGCCAGTAGTATGAACAGGGAGAACACTGAAGCTTTCTTT	CASSMNRENTEAFF
TRBD1	TRBJ1-5	few	TRBV2	TGTGCCAGCAGCGGACAGGGGAATCAGCCCCAGCATTTT	CASSGQGNQPQHF
NA	TRBJ2-2	NA	TRBV9	TGTGCCAGCAGCCCACGACAGCCTGAGAACACCGGGGAGCTGTTTTTT	CASSPRQPENTGELFF
NA	TRBJ2-7	NA	TRBV28	TGTGCCTGGAGCCCGAGCAACCTTGACGAGCAGTACTTC	CAWSPSNLDEQYF
TRBD1	TRBJ1-1	few	TRBV5-6	TGTGCCAGCAGCCCGGGGACAGGGTACGGCACTGAAGCTTTCTTT	CASSPGTGYGTEAFF
TRBD1	TRBJ2-5	NA	TRBV5-8	TGTGCCAGCAGCTTTTTCCAGGGGGTGGAGACCCAGTACTTC	CASSFFQGVETQYF
NA	TRBJ1-5	NA	TRBV30	TGTGCCTGGAGCCGGGAGGTGGGTCAGCCCCAGCATTTT	CAWSREVGQPQHF
NA	TRBJ1-6	NA	TRBV5-6	TGTGCCAGCAGCACGATGGACAGTTATAATTCACCCCTCCACTTT	CASSTMDSYNSPLHF
TRBD2	TRBJ2-7	NA	TRBV19	TGTGCCAGTAGTATCGCCCCGGGACTAGCGGGGGAGTACGAGCAGTACTTC	CASSIAPGLAGEYEQYF
TRBD1	TRBJ2-2	NA	TRBV5-1	TGCGCCAGCAGCAAGGGACAGGGGGCTCTAGGAAGCGGGGAGCTGTTTTTT	CASSKGQGALGSGELFF
TRBD1	TRBJ1-3	NA	TRBV29-1	TGCAGCGTTGCCCCGGGACAGGGGGCAAGAAACACCATATATTTT	CSVAPGQGARNTIYF
TRBD1	TRBJ1-6	NA	TRBV6-6	TGTGCCAGCAGTTACTCGGACAGGGACTCACCCCTCCACTTT	CASSYSDRDSPLHF
NA	TRBJ1-6	once	TRBV9	TGTGCCAGCAGCGTAGGGGAGTTGTCCTCACCCCTCCACTTT	CASSVGELSSPLHF
NA	TRBJ1-3	NA	TRBV9	TGTGCCAGCAGCGTAGAGGGGAGGCTTATGGGAAACACCATATATTTT	CASSVEGRLMGNTIYF
NA	TRBJ1-2	once	TRBV7-3	TGTGCCAGCAGCTTAACAGCTGAGGGCAGACCGGATGGCTACACCTTC	CASSLTAEGRPDGYTF
NA	TRBJ2-3	NA	TRBV5-6	TGTGCCAGCAGCTTAGTAGGGGCAAATACGCAGTATTTT	CASSLVGANTQYF
NA	TRBJ1-1	NA	TRBV28	TGTGCCAGCAGTTTAACACTGAACACTGAAGCTTTCTTT	CASSLTLNTEAFF